The sequence of this T cell receptor beta chain was determined in a study of cytomegalovirus exposure and HLA in healthy donors. Study observations and caveats: Follow-up analysis found HLA locus-dependent TCR association rates, highest for DRB1 and lowest for HLA-C. Analyzed later, most CMV-associated TCR beta chains appeared HLA-restricted.

In the case of this clone: The antigen is unknown.

V was cut by 3 bases and J by 0 bases, with 9 bases left in between. Looked up from germline, CDR1 is SGHTA and CDR2 is FQGNSA. This CDR3 has 14 residues. PCR used 60 Vbeta primers and 13 Jbeta primers. Sequenced by immunoSEQ multiplex PCR; TCRdb stores in-frame clones only, minus some. The table has over 150,000 clones, 68% seen once. The sample taken for sequencing was PBMCs. V usage is TRBV7-2 and J usage is TRBJ2-7, with a possible D match to TRBD2 (5 bases). The source is a woman between 40 and 55 years old in good health and CMV-seropositive. The CDR3 here is CASSFSGSSYEQYF. In DNA form, the CDR3 reads TGTGCCAGCAGCTTTTCGGGGTCCTCCTACGAGCAGTACTTC.